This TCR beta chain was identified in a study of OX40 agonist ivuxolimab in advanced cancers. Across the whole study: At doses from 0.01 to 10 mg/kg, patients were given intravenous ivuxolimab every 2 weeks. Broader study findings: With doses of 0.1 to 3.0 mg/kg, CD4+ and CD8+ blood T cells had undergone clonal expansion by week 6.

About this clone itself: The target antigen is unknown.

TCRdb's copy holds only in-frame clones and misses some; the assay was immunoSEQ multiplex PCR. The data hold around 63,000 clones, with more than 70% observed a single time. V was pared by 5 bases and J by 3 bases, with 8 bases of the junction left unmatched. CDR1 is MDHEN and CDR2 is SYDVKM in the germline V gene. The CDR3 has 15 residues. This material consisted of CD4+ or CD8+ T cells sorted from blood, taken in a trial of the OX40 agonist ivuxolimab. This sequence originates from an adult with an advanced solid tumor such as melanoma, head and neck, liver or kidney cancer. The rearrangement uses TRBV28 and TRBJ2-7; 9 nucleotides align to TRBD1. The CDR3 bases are TGTGCCAGCAGTGAGTACAGGGGGCGTAACTACGAGCAGTACTTC. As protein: CASSEYRGRNYEQYF.